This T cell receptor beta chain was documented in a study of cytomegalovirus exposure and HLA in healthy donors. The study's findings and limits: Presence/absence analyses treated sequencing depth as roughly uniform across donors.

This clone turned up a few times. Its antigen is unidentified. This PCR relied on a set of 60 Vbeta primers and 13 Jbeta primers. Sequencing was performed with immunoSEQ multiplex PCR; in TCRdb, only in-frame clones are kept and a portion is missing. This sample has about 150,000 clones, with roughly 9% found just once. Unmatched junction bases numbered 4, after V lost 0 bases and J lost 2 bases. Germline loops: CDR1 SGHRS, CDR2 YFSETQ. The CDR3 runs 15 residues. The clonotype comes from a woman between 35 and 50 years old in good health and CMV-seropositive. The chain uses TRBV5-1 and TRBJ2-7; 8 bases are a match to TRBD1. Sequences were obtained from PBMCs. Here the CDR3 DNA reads TGCGCCAGCAGCTTGGGGACAGGGTGGACCTACGAGCAGTACTTC. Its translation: CASSLGTGWTYEQYF. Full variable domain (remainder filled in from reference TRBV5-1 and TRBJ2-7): KAGVTQTPRYLIKTRGQQVTLSCSPISGHRSVSWYQQTPGQGLQFLFEYFSETQRNKGNFPGRFSGRQFSNSRSEMNVSTLELGDSALYLCASSLGTGWTYEQYFGPGTRLTVT.